The 10 T cell receptor beta chains in this list originate from one sample, sequenced in a study of Ad26.COV2.S vaccination and SARS-CoV-2 variants. Using immunoSEQ multiplex PCR, the repertoire was profiled, and TCRdb retains in-frame clones only, with some absent. This sample has 200,000 to 250,000 clones, with 70% to 90% found just once. Regarding treatment: some 19 received Ad26.COV2.S at low or high dose, single or two shots; about 5 received placebo; per-sample allocation not given. The study sampled participants on day 63 after the first vaccine or placebo injection. The sample was peripheral blood, taken in a trial of Ad26.COV2.S vaccine versus placebo. These receptors all stem from a person aged 18-65 years who received the Ad26.COV2.S COVID-19 vaccine or a placebo.

This clone was seen only a few times. The chain is built from TRBV6-5 and TRBJ1-1; TRBD1 is a possible D gene (6 bases). The length of the CDR3 is 11 residues. Trimming cost V 5 bases and J 7 bases, with 8 bases left between them. The germline gives CDR1 MNHEY, CDR2 SVGAGI. The CDR3 DNA reads TGTGCCAGCAGTCGGACAGTTGAAGCTTTCTTT. It codes for CASSRTVEAFF.

V gene TRBV11-2 combines with J gene TRBJ1-5, with no clear D. The CDR3 loop spans 15 amino acids. Germline CDR1 is SGHAT and CDR2 is FQNNGV. V was cut by 0 bases and J by 7 bases, with 13 bases left in between. CDR3 amino acids: CASSLEGRIGQPQHF. CDR3 DNA: TGTGCCAGCAGCTTAGAAGGCAGGATAGGACAGCCCCAGCATTTT.

The gene calls are TRBV29-1 and TRBJ1-3; D unclear. Germline CDR1 SQVTM, CDR2 ANQGSEA. V was shortened by 4 bases and J by 4 bases, with 8 bases between the two germline ends. The CDR3 contains 12 residues. The CDR3 sequence is CSVGVDGNTIYF. The DNA for the CDR3 is TGCAGCGTTGGAGTGGACGGAAACACCATATATTTT.

The CDR3 sequence is CASSAQGESSPLHF. CDR3 DNA sequence: TGTGCCAGCAGCGCCCAGGGTGAGAGTTCACCCCTCCACTTT. The chain couples TRBV4-2 to TRBJ1-6, with D perhaps TRBD1 (5 bases). Germline values: CDR1 LGHNA, CDR2 YNFKEQ. Trimming left V 5 bases short and J 9 bases short, with 14 bases between. This CDR3 spans 14 amino acids.

CDR3 sequence (DNA): TGCGCCAGCAGCCCGGGACTAGCGGGGAAAGAGCAGTACTTC. It yields the protein CASSPGLAGKEQYF. The chain has TRBV5-1 and TRBJ2-7; 13 nucleotides align to TRBD2. The germline CDR1 and CDR2 sequences are SGHRS and YFSETQ. The length of the CDR3 is 14 residues. V gave up 4 bases and J gave up 7 bases; unmatched junction bases: 5. Filled out from reference TRBV5-1 and TRBJ2-7, the complete variable domain reads KAGVTQTPRYLIKTRGQQVTLSCSPISGHRSVSWYQQTPGQGLQFLFEYFSETQRNKGNFPGRFSGRQFSNSRSEMNVSTLELGDSALYLCASSPGLAGKEQYFGPGTRLTVT.

J is TRBJ2-3 and V is TRBV7-9; D gene uncertain. Germline CDR1 reads SEHNR; CDR2 reads FQNEAQ (reference sequence). The CDR3 consists of 13 residues. V lost 5 bases, J lost 2 bases, and 8 bases lay in between. CDR3 in amino acids: CASSPWDTDTQYF. The DNA of the CDR3 is TGTGCCAGCAGCCCCTGGGACACAGATACGCAGTATTTT.

This chain links TRBV19 with TRBJ1-5; 7 nucleotides line up with TRBD1. The V gene end was trimmed by 6 bases and the J gene end by 6 bases; junction bases not matched to a gene: 14. The length of the CDR3 is 16 residues. Germline CDR1 reads LNHDA; CDR2 reads SQIVND (reference sequence). The CDR3 DNA sequence: TGTGCCAGTAGCCTTCTTGGAGGGGGCTCGAGTCAGCCCCAGCATTTT. It is translated as CASSLLGGGSSQPQHF. The full variable domain, completed using reference TRBV19 and TRBJ1-5, is DGGITQSPKYLFRKEGQNVTLSCEQNLNHDAMYWYRQDPGQGLRLIYYSQIVNDFQKGDIAEGYSVSREKKESFPLTVTSAQKNPTAFYLCASSLLGGGSSQPQHFGDGTRLSIL.

The rearrangement joins TRBV28 to TRBJ1-5, with D possibly being TRBD1 (5 bases). Deletions cut 7 bases from V and 9 bases from J, with 16 bases between. CDR1 and CDR2 (germline): MDHEN, SYDVKM. CDR3 length: 13 amino acids. CDR3 residues: CASNSRGGSPQHF. The DNA of the CDR3 is TGTGCCAGCAACTCGAGGGGCGGTTCGCCCCAGCATTTT.

The V gene is TRBV5-1, the J gene TRBJ1-1; TRBD1 might be the D (6 bases). From germline, CDR1 is SGHRS and CDR2 YFSETQ. CDR3 length equals 19 residues. V lost 1 base to trimming and J lost 1 base, with 23 bases between them. The chain's CDR3 is CASSLYPTRGQVRNTEAFF. The CDR3 DNA is TGCGCCAGCAGCTTGTACCCCACCAGGGGTCAAGTGCGGAACACTGAAGCTTTCTTT.

The count of this clone is one. The chain links TRBV27 to TRBJ1-1; D may be TRBD1 (6 bases). Trimming shortened V by 5 bases and J by 1 base, and 20 bases separated the two germline ends. The CDR3 runs 17 residues. Germline-derived CDR1 and CDR2 are MNHEY and SMNVEV (reference sequence). The CDR3 reads CASSARWGAQRNTEAFF. The CDR3 nucleotides read TGTGCCAGCAGTGCCCGGTGGGGGGCCCAGAGGAACACTGAAGCTTTCTTT.